Listed here are 21 T cell receptor beta chains from one sample, sequenced in a study of CD8+ T cells in alopecia areata. The treatment here: oral pan-JAK inhibitor, 5-10 mg twice daily. Following extraction, RNA underwent reverse transcription to cDNA, which served as the sequencing template. Clones were sequenced by immunoSEQ multiplex PCR, and TCRdb holds only the in-frame ones, with some missing. The sample contains approximately 210,000 clones, around two fifths of which appear only once. This specimen consisted of CD4+ T cells sorted from blood, obtained at approximately week 36, from a patient treated with tofacitinib. These receptors came from a human donor with alopecia areata.

The V gene is TRBV6-5, the J gene TRBJ2-7; 7 positions match TRBD2. The germline CDR1 and CDR2 sequences are MNHEY and SVGAGI. J lost 7 bases, V lost 8 bases, and 14 bases had no gene match. The CDR3 loop spans 14 amino acids. CDR3 region: CASQTSRSLGEQYF. The CDR3 bases are TGTGCCAGCCAGACTAGCAGGAGTCTGGGGGAGCAGTACTTC.

The V call is TRBV7-2, the J call TRBJ1-3; the D is unclear. V shed 1 base and J shed 0 bases, with 7 bases lying between them. Germline CDR1 and CDR2: SGHTA and FQGNSA. The CDR3 has 15 residues. CDR3 protein: CASSLEGYSGNTIYF. CDR3 DNA: TGTGCCAGCAGCTTAGAGGGTTACTCTGGAAACACCATATATTTT. Full variable domain (remainder filled in from reference TRBV7-2 and TRBJ1-3): GAGVSQSPSNKVTEKGKDVELRCDPISGHTALYWYRQSLGQGLEFLIYFQGNSAPDKSGLPSDRFSAERTGGSVSTLTIQRTQQEDSAVYLCASSLEGYSGNTIYFGEGSWLTVV.

This clone came up a few times. The J gene is TRBJ2-7, the V gene TRBV29-1; no clear D gene. Germline V gene data show CDR1 as SQVTM and CDR2 as ANQGSEA. Trimming removed 6 bases at V and 9 bases at J, with 12 bases between. The CDR3 loop spans 10 amino acids. As DNA, the CDR3 is TGCAGCGTACAAACTAACGGGCAGTACTTC. This sequence encodes CSVQTNGQYF.

DNA for the CDR3: TGCAGCGTTTCTGGGGGTTACAGAGAACACACTGAAGCTTTCTTT. This codes for CSVSGGYREHTEAFF. The chain links TRBV29-1 to TRBJ1-1; a weak D match, TRBD1 (5 bases). CDR1 is SQVTM, CDR2 ANQGSEA, per germline. The CDR3 is made up of 15 amino acids. V lost 5 bases and J 3 bases, leaving 19 bases between the germline ends.

This clone turned up a few times. The chain combines TRBV10-3 with TRBJ2-3; tentative D call: TRBD1 (6 bases). The CDR3 extends over 12 amino acids. Germline CDR1 and CDR2: ENHRY and SYGVKD. V was pared by 10 bases and J by 2 bases, with 10 bases between. This CDR3 reads CATRTATDTQYF. The CDR3 DNA follows: TGTGCCACAAGGACAGCCACAGATACGCAGTATTTT.

This clone turned up a few times. V usage is TRBV7-2 and J usage is TRBJ2-1; D perhaps matches TRBD1 (7 bases). V was clipped by 5 bases and J by 0 bases, with 14 bases between them. The CDR3 is made up of 16 amino acids. Per the germline V gene, CDR1 is SGHTA and CDR2 is FQGNSA. The CDR3 here is CASSPGGSRSYNEQFF. In DNA form, the CDR3 reads TGTGCCAGCAGCCCAGGGGGGAGTCGCTCCTACAATGAGCAGTTCTTC.

The CDR3 nucleotides are TGTGCCAGCAGCTTCCTCGAACCCGAAGATACGCAGTATTTT. It yields the protein CASSFLEPEDTQYF. The V and J genes are TRBV9 and TRBJ2-3; D gene unclear. Trimming shortened V by 4 bases and J by 5 bases, and 14 bases separated the two germline ends. The CDR3 covers 14 residues. Germline V gives CDR1 SGDLS, CDR2 YYNGEE.

This clone was detected only a few times. The gene calls are TRBV6-6 and TRBJ1-4, with D perhaps TRBD1 (5 bases). The CDR3 is 16 amino acids. The V gene lost 6 bases and the J gene lost 3 bases, with 17 bases spanning the gap. Germline V CDR1 and CDR2: MNHNY, SVGAGI (reference sequence). The CDR3 bases are TGTGCCAGCAGGGCTACCGGGGCAGCAGCTAATGAAAAACTGTTTTTT. Translated: CASRATGAAANEKLFF.

The chain recombines TRBV2 with TRBJ1-5; TRBD1 is a possible D gene (5 bases). Germline CDR1 reads SNHLY; CDR2 reads FYNNEI. The CDR3 runs to 14 residues. Trimming pared 6 bases from V and 4 bases from J, leaving 13 bases between. The chain's CDR3 is CASRPGVPNQPQHF. CDR3 DNA sequence: TGTGCCAGCAGGCCGGGGGTCCCGAATCAGCCCCAGCATTTT.

The J gene is TRBJ1-1, the V gene TRBV29-1; D is unclear. Germline V gene lookup returns CDR1 SQVTM and CDR2 ANQGSEA. The CDR3 runs 12 residues. The V and J ends lost 5 bases and 3 bases respectively, with 10 bases between them. The CDR3 spells CSVRDTHTEAFF. CDR3 DNA sequence: TGCAGCGTTCGAGACACGCACACTGAAGCTTTCTTT.

This clone has just a few counts. This CDR3 reads CATTGRGAIQETQYF. CDR3 nucleotide sequence: TGTGCCACCACAGGCCGGGGGGCCATACAAGAGACCCAGTACTTC. This sequence joins TRBV15 and TRBJ2-5; D is perhaps TRBD2 (7 bases). The germline gives CDR1 LNHNV, CDR2 YYDKDF (reference sequence). V shed 7 bases and J shed 2 bases, with 17 bases lying between them. The length of the CDR3 is 15 residues. The full variable domain, in which reference TRBV15 and TRBJ2-5 provide the parts outside the CDR3, is DAMVIQNPRYQVTQFGKPVTLSCSQTLNHNVMYWYQQKSSQAPKLLFHYYDKDFNNEADTPDNFQSRRPNTSFCFLDIRSPGLGDTAMYLCATTGRGAIQETQYFGPGTRLLVL.

The chain combines TRBV5-1 with TRBJ2-5; possibly TRBD1 for D (7 bases). Germline values: CDR1 SGHRS, CDR2 YFSETQ. The CDR3 runs 15 residues. V lost 0 bases to trimming and J lost 1 base, with 10 bases between them. The CDR3 DNA reads TGCGCCAGCAGCTTGGGACAGGGAGGCCAAGAGACCCAGTACTTC. Its translation is CASSLGQGGQETQYF.

The chain has TRBV9 and TRBJ1-5, with TRBD1 identical over 10 bases. CDR3 length: 15 amino acids. V was clipped by 4 bases and J by 3 bases; unmatched bases: 4. CDR1 and CDR2 (germline): SGDLS, YYNGEE. The DNA of the CDR3 is TGTGCCAGCAGCTCGACAGGGGGCCCCAATCAGCCCCAGCATTTT. Translation gives CASSSTGGPNQPQHF.

V usage is TRBV6-5 and J usage is TRBJ2-7; D may match TRBD1 or TRBD2 (6 bases each). CDR1 is MNHEY and CDR2 is SVGAGI in the germline V gene. The V gene lost 0 bases and the J gene lost 0 bases, with 9 bases spanning the gap. This CDR3 has 15 amino acids. CDR3 amino acids: CASSYSGGSSYEQYF. As DNA, the CDR3 is TGTGCCAGCAGTTACTCGGGGGGCAGCTCCTACGAGCAGTACTTC.

Comment on this clone: Within the sample, other DNA sequences also encode this same CDR3. J is TRBJ2-5 and V is TRBV20-1; D gene unclear. The V and J ends lost 1 base and 3 bases respectively, with 3 bases between them. This CDR3 region has 11 residues. Germline V gene sequence: CDR1 DFQATT, CDR2 SNEGSKA (reference sequence). CDR3 sequence reads: CSARGEETQYF. CDR3 nucleotide sequence: TGCAGTGCTAGAGGAGAAGAGACCCAGTACTTC.

The chain has TRBV7-6 and TRBJ2-6; no firm D call. Germline CDR1 and CDR2: SGHVS and FNYEAQ. This CDR3 has 17 residues. V was cut by 1 base and J by 0 bases, with 10 bases left in between. For the CDR3, the DNA is TGTGCCAGCAGCTTAGTAACGGGTAGCTCTGGGGCCAACGTCCTGACTTTC. Its protein product is CASSLVTGSSGANVLTF.

The genes are TRBV7-8 and TRBJ2-7; tentative D call: TRBD2 (6 bases). Trimming pared 8 bases from V and 6 bases from J, leaving 20 bases between. The CDR3 is 14 residues long. Germline CDR1 SGHVS, CDR2 FQNEAQ. The CDR3 here is CASATRGIAGEQYF. As DNA, the CDR3 is TGTGCCAGCGCCACCCGGGGGATAGCAGGCGAGCAGTACTTC.

This chain connects TRBV9 to TRBJ1-1; D uncertain. CDR1 is SGDLS, CDR2 YYNGEE, per germline. The V end lost 3 bases, the J end lost 2 bases, and 14 bases lay between the germline ends. The CDR3 has 15 amino acids. The CDR3 DNA reads TGTGCCAGCAGCGCCCTCAGTCTCTCAAACACTGAAGCTTTCTTT. This gives the protein CASSALSLSNTEAFF.

The J gene is TRBJ2-5, the V gene TRBV4-1; TRBD2 aligns across 7 bases. Germline loops: CDR1 MGHRA, CDR2 YSYEKL. The CDR3 is made up of 16 amino acids. V was pared by 0 bases and J by 4 bases, with 8 bases of the junction left unmatched. CDR3 loop: CASSQDYGGSGETQYF. The CDR3 DNA sequence: TGCGCCAGCAGCCAAGATTACGGCGGGAGCGGAGAGACCCAGTACTTC.

This clone was observed a handful of times. The chain has TRBV5-6 and TRBJ2-6; no reliable D call. The ends were cut back, 0 bases at V and 0 bases at J, with 4 bases in the middle. Germline assignment: CDR1 SGHDT and CDR2 YYEEEE. The CDR3 has 15 amino acids. The CDR3 reads CASSLGASGANVLTF. For the CDR3, the DNA is TGTGCCAGCAGCTTGGGCGCCTCTGGGGCCAACGTCCTGACTTTC.

Regarding this clone: Other nucleotide sequences from this sample produce the same CDR3. This chain links TRBV20-1 with TRBJ2-5, with D hard to call. V was trimmed by 3 bases and J by 5 bases, leaving 7 bases between them. This CDR3 has 11 residues. Germline V gene sequence: CDR1 DFQATT, CDR2 SNEGSKA (reference sequence). CDR3 region: CSARVGETQYF. The CDR3 DNA reads TGCAGTGCTAGGGTGGGGGAGACCCAGTACTTC.